The entry below describes one TCR beta chain. V was pared by 3 bases and J by 0 bases, with 5 bases of the junction left unmatched. The V gene's germline CDR1 is SNHLY and CDR2 FYNNEI. The length of the CDR3 is 16 residues. This entry is derived from a study of blood T cell repertoires in COVID-19. Generated by immunoSEQ multiplex PCR, the TCRdb table keeps only in-frame clones and is missing some. The table lists roughly 320,000 clones, approximately 84% of them singletons. This receptor was taken from a man younger than 45 who had recovered from COVID-19. The chain couples TRBV2 to TRBJ2-7, with 10 bases matching TRBD2. Sequencing input: PBMCs or T cells enriched from blood (not recorded which). The CDR3 DNA reads TGTGCCAGCAGTGAGGTACTAGCGGGATACTCCTACGAGCAGTACTTC. Its translation: CASSEVLAGYSYEQYF.